This record concerns one T cell receptor beta chain sequence. Its antigen remains unknown. The data stem from a study of circulating tumor DNA in untreated peripheral T-cell lymphoma. Notes on the study in general: Tumor-specific clonotypes: identified in around 71% of patients, approximately 90% of baseline tissues.

Trimming pared 2 bases from V and 0 bases from J, leaving 1 base between. The length of the CDR3 is 12 residues. The germline V gene encodes CDR1 MDHEN and CDR2 SYDVKM. Clones were read by immunoSEQ multiplex PCR, and TCRdb kept only the in-frame ones, dropping some. The sample holds thousands of clones, roughly two thirds seen once. Tumor tissue was collected at baseline, before treatment began. J is TRBJ1-1 and V is TRBV28; no definite D call. Sequencing used tumor tissue. This TCR derives from a human donor with peripheral T-cell lymphoma. The CDR3 sequence is CASSLVNTEAFF. The CDR3 region has the DNA TGTGCCAGCAGTTTAGTGAACACTGAAGCTTTCTTT.